These T cell receptor beta chains were read from a single sample in a study of early T cells in non-severe SARS-CoV-2 infection. Via MiXCR, TCRdb re-called the 5' RACE reads, giving one row per CDR3 protein. The sample yields around 92,000 distinct CDR3 sequences, 9.5% to 11% seen once. The material sequenced was whole blood. These receptors originate from an adult who was a healthcare worker with PCR-confirmed SARS-CoV-2 infection or an uninfected control (not recorded which). CDR3s include the opening cysteine and the closing phenylalanine or tryptophan. The D gene is left open where the match is weak. The listing skips clone size in some rows; elsewhere it reads once, few, many or a size class.

V	D	size	J	DNA	CDR3
TRBV18	.	.	TRBJ2-1	TGTGCCAGCTCACCAGAGGGTGGCAACGAGCAGTTCTTC	CASSPEGGNEQFF
TRBV20-1	.	few	TRBJ2-1	TGCAGTGCTAGGCGATGGAGCTCCTACAATGAGCAGTTCTTC	CSARRWSSYNEQFF
TRBV28	.	.	TRBJ2-1	TGTGCCATCCATCGGGCAGGTTCTCTTTACAATGAGCAGTTCTTC	CAIHRAGSLYNEQFF
TRBV7-2	.	few	TRBJ2-3	TGTGCCAGCAGCACTTATACGGCGGATACGCAGTATTTT	CASSTYTADTQYF
TRBV9	TRBD2	.	TRBJ2-7	TGTGCCAGCAGCGTAGGTAGGCTAGCGGGGACCTACGAGCAGTACTTC	CASSVGRLAGTYEQYF
TRBV6-6	TRBD1	few	TRBJ2-1	TGTGCCAGCATCCAGAGGACAGGAGATTACAATGAGCAGTTCTTC	CASIQRTGDYNEQFF
TRBV20-1	TRBD1	.	TRBJ2-5	TGCAGTGCTAGAGATCCACAGGGGGCATCTTACCAAGAGACCCAGTACTTC	CSARDPQGASYQETQYF
TRBV19	.	many	TRBJ2-3	TGTGCCAGTAGTACTAGATGGGACATTCCCACAGATACGCAGTATTTT	CASSTRWDIPTDTQYF
TRBV3-1	.	few	TRBJ1-1	TGTGCCAGCACCATTTATGGAAGGGACACTGAAGCTTTCTTT	CASTIYGRDTEAFF
TRBV2	.	few	TRBJ2-7	TGTGCCAGCAGTGATCTCGACGTAACAACCTACGAGCAGTACTTC	CASSDLDVTTYEQYF
TRBV2	TRBD2	.	TRBJ2-3	TGTGCCAGCGGGACTAGCGGGGCGTCCTTTTCTACGCAGTATTTT	CASGTSGASFSTQYF
TRBV7-9	TRBD2	few	TRBJ2-1	TGTGCCAGCAGCCCGAGACTAGCGGGAGGGCTAAACTACAATGAGCAGTTCTTC	CASSPRLAGGLNYNEQFF
TRBV29-1	.	few	TRBJ1-2	TGCAGCGGAGGGGGGGCGGACTATGGCTACACCTTC	CSGGGADYGYTF
TRBV5-6	.	few	TRBJ2-3	TGTGCCAGCAGCTTGGCGGAGAACTCGCCCACAGATACGCAGTATTTT	CASSLAENSPTDTQYF
TRBV6-5	TRBD2	.	TRBJ2-3	TGTGCCACGGGCCAGGCAGCGGGAGGAGGCACAGATACGCAGTATTTT	CATGQAAGGGTDTQYF
TRBV6-1	TRBD1	many	TRBJ1-4	TGTGCCAGCAGTAAAGGGACAGGGGGCCATGAAAAACTGTTTTTT	CASSKGTGGHEKLFF
TRBV5-1	.	many	TRBJ1-1	TGCGCCAGCAGCTTGGAAGGCCAGGGCAAAACTGAAGCTTTCTTT	CASSLEGQGKTEAFF
TRBV7-9	TRBD2	.	TRBJ2-1	TGTGCCAGCAGCTCCGGGACTAGCCCCGATGAGCAGTTCTTC	CASSSGTSPDEQFF
TRBV10-3	TRBD1	.	TRBJ1-5	TGTGCCATCCTTGACCCGGACAGGGGAGGTCTCGATCAGCCCCAGCATTTT	CAILDPDRGGLDQPQHF
TRBV6-4	TRBD2	.	TRBJ2-5	TGTGCCAGCTCCTTGCGGGGGACGATTCAAGAGACCCAGTACTTC	CASSLRGTIQETQYF
TRBV6-2/TRBV6-3	.	.	TRBJ2-7	TGTGCCAGCAGCTTCGACAGCTACGAGCAGTACTTC	CASSFDSYEQYF
TRBV9	TRBD1	.	TRBJ2-7	TGTGCCAGCAGCGAGGGACAGGGTTACGAGCAGTACTTC	CASSEGQGYEQYF
TRBV28	TRBD1	.	TRBJ1-2	TGTGCCAGCAGTTACCGGACAGGGCCCTATGGCTACACCTTC	CASSYRTGPYGYTF
TRBV18	TRBD1	.	TRBJ1-4	TGTGCCAGCTCACCACAGCCGACAGGGACCAATGAAAAACTGTTTTTT	CASSPQPTGTNEKLFF
TRBV5-1	.	many	TRBJ2-5	TGCGCCAGCCACAACGGGATGACGCTTGAGACCCAGTACTTC	CASHNGMTLETQYF
TRBV18	TRBD1	many	TRBJ2-7	TGTGCCAGCTCACCCGACAGGGGGGATTCCTACGAGCAGTACTTC	CASSPDRGDSYEQYF
TRBV5-1	.	.	TRBJ1-4	TGCGCCAGCAGCTTACAGACAACTAATGAAAAACTGTTTTTT	CASSLQTTNEKLFF
TRBV5-4	.	many	TRBJ1-1	TGTGCCAGCAGCTTACCTAGTGACACTGAAGCTTTCTTT	CASSLPSDTEAFF
TRBV9	.	few	TRBJ1-2	TGTGCCAGCAGCCCATCCGGCGCCCCCCAAAACTATGGCTACACCTTC	CASSPSGAPQNYGYTF
TRBV12-3/TRBV12-4	TRBD2	many	TRBJ2-1	TGTGCCAGCAGTTTACGGGGGGTCCCTGAGCAGTTCTTC	CASSLRGVPEQFF
TRBV7-9	.	few	TRBJ2-3	TGTGCCAGCAGTCCAGGAAGAACGGGGCGAGATACGCAGTATTTT	CASSPGRTGRDTQYF
TRBV12-3/TRBV12-4	.	.	TRBJ2-1	TGTGCCAGCACACCCGCCGGCCTACAATCTGAGCAGTTCTTC	CASTPAGLQSEQFF
TRBV7-2	.	.	TRBJ1-1	TGTGCCAGCAGCTTGGGTTACAGGCGCGCCTCCACTAAGACTGAAGCTTTCTTT	CASSLGYRRASTKTEAFF
TRBV28	.	many	TRBJ1-6	TGTGCCAGCACCATGGGCCTAGGGGATTCACCCCTCCACTTT	CASTMGLGDSPLHF
TRBV13	.	few	TRBJ1-1	TGTGCCAGCAGCTTTCGGCCGGTGAACACTGAAGCTTTCTTT	CASSFRPVNTEAFF
TRBV28	TRBD1	few	TRBJ1-6	TGTGCCAGCAGTTCCACCCAACAGGGGGCGAATTCACCCCTCCACTTT	CASSSTQQGANSPLHF
TRBV7-2	.	many	TRBJ2-7	TGTGCCAGCAGCGGCGCAGAGAGGGGCTACTACGAGCAGTACTTC	CASSGAERGYYEQYF
TRBV5-4	.	few	TRBJ2-3	TGTGCCAGCAGGGAATTCGCAGATACGCAGTATTTT	CASREFADTQYF
TRBV20-1	.	few	TRBJ1-1	TGCAGTGTTCCGGCTAGACGCACTGAAGCTTTCTTT	CSVPARRTEAFF
TRBV5-1	.	many	TRBJ1-6	TGCGCCAGCAGATACGACAGTGTTAATTCACCCCTCCACTTT	CASRYDSVNSPLHF
TRBV6-5	.	many	TRBJ2-5	TGTGCCAGCAGTCGGGGACCAAAATTTAGGCAAGAGACCCAGTACTTC	CASSRGPKFRQETQYF
TRBV12-3/TRBV12-4	TRBD1	many	TRBJ1-2	TGTGCCAGCAGCCGCGACAGGGCGGGCTATGGCTACACCTTC	CASSRDRAGYGYTF
TRBV20-1	.	few	TRBJ1-5	TGCAGTGCCCTTCAGGGAGGCAATCAGCCCCAGCATTTT	CSALQGGNQPQHF
TRBV7-6	.	.	TRBJ2-3	TGTGCCAGCAGCTCCGCCACCGTCGGTCCTGGTGCAGATACGCAGTATTTT	CASSSATVGPGADTQYF
TRBV6-1	.	many	TRBJ2-3	TGTGCCAGCAGTGAAAGGGGGTCTAGCACAGATACGCAGTATTTT	CASSERGSSTDTQYF
TRBV29-1	.	many	TRBJ1-1	TGCAGCGTTGTTCGGGGAGGCATGAACACTGAAGCTTTCTTT	CSVVRGGMNTEAFF
TRBV5-1	TRBD1	many	TRBJ2-3	TGCGCCAGCAGCTGGGACAGGGGTAGCACAGATACGCAGTATTTT	CASSWDRGSTDTQYF
TRBV10-3	.	few	TRBJ2-7	TGTGCCCGGGGGGGACAGCCCTACGAGCAGTACTTC	CARGGQPYEQYF
TRBV10-2	.	many	TRBJ2-2	TGCGCCAGCAGTTGGGACTCTCACACCGGGGAGCTGTTTTTT	CASSWDSHTGELFF
TRBV30	.	many	TRBJ2-1	TGTGCCTGGAGTGTACGCTCATGGGGGAGAGCCTACAATGAGCAGTTCTTC	CAWSVRSWGRAYNEQFF
TRBV5-1	TRBD2	.	TRBJ2-1	TGCGCCAGCAGCTTCGGACTAGCGGGGCGCTCCTACAATGAGCAGTTCTTC	CASSFGLAGRSYNEQFF
TRBV20-1	TRBD1	.	TRBJ1-3	TGCAGTGCTAGAGATCTGACAGGGACAAACACCATATATTTT	CSARDLTGTNTIYF